Listed here are 9 T cell receptor beta chains from one sample, sequenced in a study of CD8 T cells in seronegative destructive rheumatoid arthritis. Only in-frame clones appear in the TCRdb table, and some are missing; sequencing was by immunoSEQ multiplex PCR. This table has fewer than 1,000 clones, about 80% appearing once. The specimen was CD8+ T cells from blood. These receptors originate from a woman aged 60 to 85 with seronegative destructive rheumatoid arthritis.

The rearrangement links TRBV6-6 to TRBJ1-1; possible D gene TRBD1, 5 bases. The V gene lost 4 bases and the J gene lost 0 bases, with 12 bases spanning the gap. Looked up from germline, CDR1 is MNHNY and CDR2 is SVGAGI (reference sequence). This CDR3 has 15 amino acids. In DNA, the CDR3 is TGTGCCAGCAGTTCTCTTGGGGGGGTGAACACTGAAGCTTTCTTT. It translates to CASSSLGGVNTEAFF.

The chain recombines TRBV15 with TRBJ1-2; 10 bases are shared with TRBD1. The CDR3 totals 14 residues. Germline trimming cut 2 bases from V and 8 bases from J; bases unmatched to any gene: 5. CDR1 LNHNV and CDR2 YYDKDF come from the germline V gene (reference sequence). CDR3 nucleotide sequence: TGTGCCACCAGCAGAACGGGACAGGGGAGCGGCTACACCTTC. This encodes CATSRTGQGSGYTF.

CDR3 region: CASSLHARLAGLDEQYF. In nucleotides, the CDR3 is TGTGCCAGCAGTCTACATGCCCGACTAGCGGGACTGGACGAGCAGTACTTC. The V call is TRBV2, the J call TRBJ2-7, with 11 nucleotides matching TRBD2. Germline values: CDR1 SNHLY, CDR2 FYNNEI. The V and J ends lost 5 bases and 5 bases, in that order; junction bases with no gene match: 14. The CDR3 covers 17 residues.

This chain uses TRBV6-4 with TRBJ2-5; D might be TRBD1 (5 bases). Germline loops: CDR1 MRHNA, CDR2 SNTAGT. This CDR3 region has 10 residues. V lost 7 bases to trimming and J lost 12 bases, with 12 bases between them. The CDR3 DNA reads as TGTGCCAGCACCCGACAGCACGAGTACTTC. Protein sequence: CASTRQHEYF.

The rearrangement links TRBV28 to TRBJ2-7; TRBD2 agrees at 14 bases. CDR3 length equals 17 residues. From germline, CDR1 is MDHEN and CDR2 SYDVKM. After removal of 4 bases from V and 5 bases from J, the junction contained 10 bases not matched to a gene. The CDR3 spells CASSSGLAGANEDEQYF. In DNA form, the CDR3 reads TGTGCCAGCAGTTCGGGACTAGCGGGAGCAAATGAGGACGAGCAGTACTTC.

V is TRBV30 and J is TRBJ1-1; unclear D gene. CDR1 GTSNPN and CDR2 SVGIG come from the germline V gene (reference sequence). This CDR3 comprises 14 residues. The V end lost 0 bases, the J end lost 4 bases, and 12 bases lay between the germline ends. As DNA, the CDR3 is TGTGCCTGGAGTGTCGGTGGATCTAGCACTGAAGCTTTCTTT. It translates to CAWSVGGSSTEAFF.

This chain connects TRBV27 to TRBJ2-5; D not certain. Trimming pared 6 bases from V and 3 bases from J, leaving 14 bases between. The CDR3 runs 14 residues. From germline, CDR1 is MNHEY and CDR2 SMNVEV (reference sequence). The CDR3 DNA reads as TGTGCCAGCAGCGTGCTAGAGGAAAAAGAGACCCAGTACTTC. Residues: CASSVLEEKETQYF.

The J gene is TRBJ2-1, the V gene TRBV11-2, with D tentatively TRBD2 (5 bases). Germline V gene data show CDR1 as SGHAT and CDR2 as FQNNGV. The CDR3 contains 17 residues. Trimming left V 2 bases short and J 4 bases short, with 18 bases between. CDR3 nucleotide sequence: TGTGCCAGCAGCTTAAACTGGGAGACAACTGCTTACAATGAGCAGTTCTTC. Translation gives CASSLNWETTAYNEQFF.

CDR3: CASSTGTAGGYYYEQYF. The CDR3 DNA sequence: TGTGCCAGCAGTACCGGGACAGCCGGAGGTTACTACTACGAGCAGTACTTC. This rearrangement joins TRBV2 to TRBJ2-7; 7 nucleotides line up with TRBD1. V shed 5 bases and J 3 bases; nucleotides not matched to a gene: 16. Per the germline V gene, CDR1 is SNHLY and CDR2 is FYNNEI. The CDR3 is made up of 17 amino acids.